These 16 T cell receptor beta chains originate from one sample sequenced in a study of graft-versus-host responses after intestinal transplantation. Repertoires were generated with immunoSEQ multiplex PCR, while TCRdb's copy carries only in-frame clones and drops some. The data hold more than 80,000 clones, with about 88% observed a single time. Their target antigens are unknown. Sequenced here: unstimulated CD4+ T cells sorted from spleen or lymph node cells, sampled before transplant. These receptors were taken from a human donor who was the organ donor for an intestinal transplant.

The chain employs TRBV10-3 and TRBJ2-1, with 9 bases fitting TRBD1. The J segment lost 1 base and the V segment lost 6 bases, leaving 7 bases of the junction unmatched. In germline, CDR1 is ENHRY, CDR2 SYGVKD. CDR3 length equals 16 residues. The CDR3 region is CAISPGQGFSYNEQFF. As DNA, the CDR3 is TGTGCCATCAGCCCGGGACAGGGTTTTTCCTACAATGAGCAGTTCTTC.

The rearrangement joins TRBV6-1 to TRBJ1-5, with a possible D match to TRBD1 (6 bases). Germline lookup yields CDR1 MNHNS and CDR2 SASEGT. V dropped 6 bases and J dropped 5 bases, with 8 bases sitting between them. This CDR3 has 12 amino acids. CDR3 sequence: CASSRTDQPQHF. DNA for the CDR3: TGTGCCAGCAGCCGGACAGATCAGCCCCAGCATTTT.

The CDR3 protein is CASRGAGVGETQYF. In nucleotides, the CDR3 is TGTGCCAGCAGGGGAGCGGGAGTAGGAGAGACCCAGTACTTC. The chain uses TRBV6-5 and TRBJ2-5; 8 bases fit TRBD2. The V segment lost 6 bases and the J segment 4 bases; nucleotides outside the gene matches: 7. CDR3 size: 14 residues. Germline CDR1 reads MNHEY; CDR2 reads SVGAGI.

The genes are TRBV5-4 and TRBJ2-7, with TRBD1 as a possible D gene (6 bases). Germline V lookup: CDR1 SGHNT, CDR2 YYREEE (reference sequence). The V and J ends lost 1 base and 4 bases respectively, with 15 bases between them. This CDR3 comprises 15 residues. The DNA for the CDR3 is TGTGCCAGCAGCTTGCAATCGCAGGGGAGATACGAGCAGTACTTC. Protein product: CASSLQSQGRYEQYF.

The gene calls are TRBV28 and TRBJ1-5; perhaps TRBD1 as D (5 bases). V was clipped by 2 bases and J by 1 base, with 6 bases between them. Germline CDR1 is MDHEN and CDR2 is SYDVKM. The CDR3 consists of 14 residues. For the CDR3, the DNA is TGTGCCAGCAGTTTAAACAGGAGCAATCAGCCCCAGCATTTT. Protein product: CASSLNRSNQPQHF.

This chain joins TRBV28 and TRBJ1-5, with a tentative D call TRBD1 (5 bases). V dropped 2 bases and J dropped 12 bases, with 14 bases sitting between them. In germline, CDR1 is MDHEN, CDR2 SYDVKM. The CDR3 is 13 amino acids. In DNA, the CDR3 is TGTGCCAGCAGTTTAAGGGCGGTGGGGGGCCAGCATTTT. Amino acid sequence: CASSLRAVGGQHF.

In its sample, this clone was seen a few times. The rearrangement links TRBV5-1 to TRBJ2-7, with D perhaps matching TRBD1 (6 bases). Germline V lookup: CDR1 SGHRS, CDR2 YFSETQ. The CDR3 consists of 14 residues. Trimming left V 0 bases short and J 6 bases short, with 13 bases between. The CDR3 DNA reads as TGCGCCAGCAGCTTGGCTGGCAGGGGTTCCGAGCAGTACTTC. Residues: CASSLAGRGSEQYF.

The CDR3 bases are TGTGCTAGTGGTCCACCCCGTGGCAGGGGGACCTACGAGCAGTACTTC. Protein sequence: CASGPPRGRGTYEQYF. The chain couples TRBV12-5 to TRBJ2-7, with 7 positions matching TRBD1. V gave up 5 bases and J gave up 2 bases; unmatched junction bases: 12. This CDR3 comprises 16 residues. Germline values: CDR1 LGHNT, CDR2 FRNRAP.

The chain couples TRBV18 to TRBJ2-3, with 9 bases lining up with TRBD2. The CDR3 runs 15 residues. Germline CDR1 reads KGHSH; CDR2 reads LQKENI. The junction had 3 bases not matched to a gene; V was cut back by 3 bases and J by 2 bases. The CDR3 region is CASSPGLAPTDTQYF. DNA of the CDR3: TGTGCCAGCTCACCGGGACTAGCTCCCACAGATACGCAGTATTTT.

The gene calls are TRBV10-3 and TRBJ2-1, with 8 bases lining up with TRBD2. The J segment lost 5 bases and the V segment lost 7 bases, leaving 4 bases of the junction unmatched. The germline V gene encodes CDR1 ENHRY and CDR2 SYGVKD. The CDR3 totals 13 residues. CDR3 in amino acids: CAIMELADNEQFF. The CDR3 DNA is TGTGCCATCATGGAACTAGCGGACAATGAGCAGTTCTTC.

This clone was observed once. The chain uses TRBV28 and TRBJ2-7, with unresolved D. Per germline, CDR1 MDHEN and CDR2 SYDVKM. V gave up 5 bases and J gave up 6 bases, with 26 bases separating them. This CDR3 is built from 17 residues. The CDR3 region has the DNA TGTGCCAGCAGTGACAACCGATCCAGGCTACGCTTCTCCGAGCAGTACTTC. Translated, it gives CASSDNRSRLRFSEQYF.

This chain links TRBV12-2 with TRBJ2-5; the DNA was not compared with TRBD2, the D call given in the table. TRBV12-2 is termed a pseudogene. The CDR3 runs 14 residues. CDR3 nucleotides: TGTGCAAGTCGCAGGGAGGGACCTGAAGAGACCCAGTACTTC. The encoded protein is CASRREGPEETQYF.

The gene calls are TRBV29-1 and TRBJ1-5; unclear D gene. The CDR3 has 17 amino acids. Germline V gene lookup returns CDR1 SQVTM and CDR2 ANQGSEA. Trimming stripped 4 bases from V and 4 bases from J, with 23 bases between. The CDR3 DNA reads TGCAGCGTTGGTCGGATCAGCGCCGACGATAGGAATCAGCCCCAGCATTTT. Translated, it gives CSVGRISADDRNQPQHF.

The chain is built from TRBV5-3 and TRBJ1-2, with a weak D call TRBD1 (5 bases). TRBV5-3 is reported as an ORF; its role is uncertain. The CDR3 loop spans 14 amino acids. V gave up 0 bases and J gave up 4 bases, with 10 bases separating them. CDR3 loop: CARSLVREGYGYTF. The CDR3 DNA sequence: TGTGCCAGAAGCTTGGTCAGGGAGGGCTATGGCTACACCTTC.

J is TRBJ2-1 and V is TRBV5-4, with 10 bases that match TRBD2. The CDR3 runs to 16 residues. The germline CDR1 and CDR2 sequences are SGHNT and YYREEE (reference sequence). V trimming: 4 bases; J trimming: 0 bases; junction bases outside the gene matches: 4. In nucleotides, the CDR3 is TGTGCCAGCAGCGAGGGACTAGCGCTCTCCTACAATGAGCAGTTCTTC. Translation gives CASSEGLALSYNEQFF.

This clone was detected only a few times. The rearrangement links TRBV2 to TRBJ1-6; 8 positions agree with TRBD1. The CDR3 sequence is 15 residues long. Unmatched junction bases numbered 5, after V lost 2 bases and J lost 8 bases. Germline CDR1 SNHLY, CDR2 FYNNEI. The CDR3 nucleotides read TGTGCCAGCAGTGAATCAAGGACAGGGTATTCACCCCTCCACTTT. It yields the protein CASSESRTGYSPLHF. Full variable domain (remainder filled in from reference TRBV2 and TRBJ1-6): EPEVTQTPSHQVTQMGQEVILRCVPISNHLYFYWYRQILGQKVEFLVSFYNNEISEKSEIFDDQFSVERPDGSNFTLKIRSTKLEDSAMYFCASSESRTGYSPLHFGNGTRLTVT.